The sequence of this T cell receptor beta chain was determined in a study of cytomegalovirus exposure and HLA in healthy donors. Study summary: Findings of an earlier analysis included around 100 million unique TCR beta sequences from some 190 million T cells. General study results and limits: CMV serostatus was the only immune exposure information that was available. In vitro, a few CMV-associated chains proved specific for CMV antigens. For TCR beta chains, V- and J-gene trimming was later linked to a missense DCLRE1C variant.

Comments on this clone: Its cognate antigen is unknown.

13 Jbeta primers and 60 Vbeta primers were used for the PCR. The repertoire was sequenced with immunoSEQ multiplex PCR; TCRdb's copy has only in-frame clones and lacks some. The table has more than 85,000 clones, more than 65% seen once. With 3 bases removed from V and 4 bases from J, the gap between germline ends came to 15 bases. Germline V gives CDR1 LGHNA, CDR2 YNFKEQ. This CDR3 region has 16 residues. Material for sequencing was PBMCs. The TCR was taken from a middle-aged man in good health and CMV-seropositive. The rearrangement links TRBV4-2 to TRBJ1-4; D unclear. The CDR3 nucleotides are TGTGCCAGCAGCCAGGGAGTTGGTGAGCTTAATGAAAAACTGTTTTTT. Translation gives CASSQGVGELNEKLFF.